The 22 T cell receptor beta chains below come from one sample, sequenced in a study of cytomegalovirus exposure and HLA in healthy donors. PCR was performed using 60 Vbeta and 13 Jbeta primers. Sequencing used immunoSEQ multiplex PCR; TCRdb keeps in-frame clones, though not all of them. The table includes 60,000 to 100,000 clones, 78% detected once. The sequencing input was PBMCs. These receptors all stem from a middle-aged man in good health and CMV-seronegative.

The chain links TRBV28 to TRBJ1-1; D is perhaps TRBD1 (5 bases). V lost 7 bases and J 3 bases, leaving 21 bases between the germline ends. Germline V lookup: CDR1 MDHEN, CDR2 SYDVKM. This CDR3 spans 16 amino acids. The CDR3 spells CASTGSLAGLYTEAFF. The CDR3 DNA follows: TGTGCCAGCACTGGCAGTCTGGCGGGGCTTTACACTGAAGCTTTCTTT. The full variable domain, completed using reference TRBV28 and TRBJ1-1, is DVKVTQSSRYLVKRTGEKVFLECVQDMDHENMFWYRQDPGLGLRLIYFSYDVKMKEKGDIPEGYSVSREKKERFSLILESASTNQTSMYLCASTGSLAGLYTEAFFGQGTRLTVV.

The V call is TRBV29-1, the J call TRBJ2-1, with D hard to call. CDR3 length equals 13 residues. Per germline, CDR1 SQVTM and CDR2 ANQGSEA. Between the trimmed V and J ends, which lost 6 bases and 3 bases, there was a span of 12 bases. The CDR3 region has the DNA TGCAGCGTCGAACCGCGGTTCTACAATGAGCAGTTCTTC. Residues: CSVEPRFYNEQFF.

V usage is TRBV6-6 and J usage is TRBJ2-2; D might be TRBD2 (5 bases). Germline V CDR1 and CDR2: MNHNY, SVGAGI (reference sequence). V lost 5 bases and J 5 bases, leaving 12 bases between the germline ends. This CDR3 comprises 14 residues. The chain's CDR3 is CASSPPGGTGELFF. The DNA of the CDR3 is TGTGCCAGCAGTCCCCCCGGCGGGACCGGGGAGCTGTTTTTT.

The chain is built from TRBV6-1 and TRBJ2-7; D possibly corresponds to TRBD2 (6 bases). The CDR3 sequence is 17 residues long. V was trimmed by 2 bases and J by 0 bases, leaving 17 bases between them. Germline CDR1 and CDR2: MNHNS and SASEGT. The CDR3 protein is CASSEFQGGASSYEQYF. CDR3 sequence (DNA): TGTGCCAGCAGTGAATTTCAGGGCGGGGCTAGCTCCTACGAGCAGTACTTC.

The J gene is TRBJ2-3, the V gene TRBV9; perhaps TRBD1 as D (5 bases). With 2 bases removed from V and 1 base from J, the gap between germline ends came to 11 bases. The CDR3 is 15 residues long. CDR1 is SGDLS and CDR2 is YYNGEE in the germline V gene. Here the CDR3 reads CASSVTAARTDTQYF. The CDR3 DNA reads as TGTGCCAGCAGCGTGACAGCCGCCCGCACAGATACGCAGTATTTT.

The rearrangement uses TRBV7-8 and TRBJ2-1; no clear D. This CDR3 comprises 14 residues. CDR1 is SGHVS and CDR2 is FQNEAQ in the germline V gene. The V and J ends lost 5 bases and 0 bases respectively, with 8 bases between them. CDR3 sequence: CASSRGGSYNEQFF. In DNA form, the CDR3 reads TGTGCCAGCAGCAGAGGTGGCTCCTACAATGAGCAGTTCTTC.

The J gene is TRBJ2-3, the V gene TRBV5-1; 8 positions match TRBD2. Unmatched junction bases numbered 8, after V lost 4 bases and J lost 1 base. CDR3 size: 16 residues. The germline CDR1 and CDR2 sequences are SGHRS and YFSETQ. CDR3 sequence: CASSASTSVRTDTQYF. The CDR3 DNA reads as TGCGCCAGCAGCGCCTCGACTAGCGTACGCACAGATACGCAGTATTTT.

CDR3 sequence (DNA): TGTGCCAGCAGTGCGGCAGGCGGGACCGAGCAGTACTTC. It translates to CASSAAGGTEQYF. The chain has TRBV6-4 and TRBJ2-7, with D maybe TRBD2 (6 bases). V lost 4 bases, J lost 6 bases, and 13 bases lay in between. CDR1 is MRHNA and CDR2 is SNTAGT in the germline V gene. This CDR3 contains 13 residues.

The J gene is TRBJ2-7, the V gene TRBV6-1; 8 bases are a match to TRBD1. V gave up 5 bases and J gave up 2 bases; unmatched junction bases: 8. Germline CDR1 is MNHNS and CDR2 is SASEGT. This CDR3 region has 15 residues. CDR3 in DNA: TGTGCCAGCAGTCTTACAGGGGGAAGCACCTACGAGCAGTACTTC. Residues: CASSLTGGSTYEQYF.

The chain links TRBV7-9 to TRBJ1-4, with D unresolved. This CDR3 has 18 residues. The V end lost 1 base, the J end lost 0 bases, and 15 bases lay between the germline ends. CDR1 is SEHNR, CDR2 FQNEAQ, per germline (reference sequence). The CDR3 coding sequence is TGTGCCAGCAGCTTAGTTCGGAGGGTGCTAGCAACTAATGAAAAACTGTTTTTT. Amino acid sequence: CASSLVRRVLATNEKLFF.

The table lists this clone with a few counts. This sequence joins TRBV9 and TRBJ2-2, with a weak D call TRBD2 (5 bases). In germline, CDR1 is SGDLS, CDR2 YYNGEE. The CDR3 covers 15 residues. Trimming removed 4 bases at V and 2 bases at J, with 12 bases between. As DNA, the CDR3 is TGTGCCAGCAGCCCGGCGGGCTACAACACCGGGGAGCTGTTTTTT. Translated, it gives CASSPAGYNTGELFF.

The V gene is TRBV19, the J gene TRBJ1-1; 7 positions agree with TRBD1. The ends lost 5 bases at V and 4 bases at J; junction bases unmatched: 4. Germline V lookup: CDR1 LNHDA, CDR2 SQIVND (reference sequence). The CDR3 is 13 amino acids. The CDR3 loop is CASSYWTGTEAFF. CDR3 in DNA: TGTGCCAGTAGTTACTGGACAGGCACTGAAGCTTTCTTT.

The J gene is TRBJ2-3, the V gene TRBV19, with 8 bases identical to TRBD2. This CDR3 has 14 residues. Per germline, CDR1 LNHDA and CDR2 SQIVND (reference sequence). V was pared by 9 bases and J by 3 bases, with 8 bases of the junction left unmatched. CDR3 in DNA: TGTGCCAGCTCCCAGCGGGAGTATACAGATACGCAGTATTTT. Translated, it gives CASSQREYTDTQYF.

This rearrangement joins TRBV6-5 to TRBJ2-1, with a possible D match to TRBD1 (7 bases). Trimming shortened V by 6 bases and J by 4 bases, and 13 bases separated the two germline ends. The CDR3 length is 14 residues. The germline V gene has CDR1 MNHEY and CDR2 SVGAGI. CDR3 DNA: TGTGCCAGCAGAGACAGGGCGGGATACAATGAGCAGTTCTTC. This sequence encodes CASRDRAGYNEQFF.

CDR3 amino acids: CASRRGESSYEQYF. CDR3 DNA: TGTGCCAGCAGACGCGGGGAAAGCTCCTACGAGCAGTACTTC. The chain is built from TRBV6-1 and TRBJ2-7; a weak D match, TRBD2 (6 bases). The ends were cut back, 6 bases at V and 0 bases at J, with 12 bases in the middle. Germline values: CDR1 MNHNS, CDR2 SASEGT. CDR3 size: 14 residues.

The V and J genes are TRBV7-8 and TRBJ1-2, with 7 positions matching TRBD1. In germline, CDR1 is SGHVS, CDR2 FQNEAQ. V dropped 2 bases and J dropped 3; count of bases not matched to a gene: 6. The CDR3 consists of 15 residues. The CDR3 DNA is TGTGCCAGCAGCTTAACAGGGGAAAAGGACTATGGCTACACCTTC. This translates into CASSLTGEKDYGYTF.

In its sample, this clone was seen a few times. The rearrangement links TRBV5-4 to TRBJ2-1; the match to TRBD2 covers 11 bases. The CDR3 runs 16 residues. CDR1 and CDR2 from the germline V gene are SGHNT and YYREEE (reference sequence). V lost 5 bases, J lost 3 bases, and 7 bases stayed unmatched. The CDR3 sequence: CASSTDGTSGYNEQFF. CDR3 nucleotide sequence: TGTGCCAGCAGTACCGACGGGACTAGCGGCTACAATGAGCAGTTCTTC.

The chain links TRBV30 to TRBJ1-6, with unresolved D. Germline assignment: CDR1 GTSNPN and CDR2 SVGIG (reference sequence). There are 16 residues in the CDR3. The ends were cut back, 0 bases at V and 9 bases at J, with 18 bases in the middle. In nucleotides, the CDR3 is TGTGCCTGGAGTGTACTTAGCGACTCACGTTCTTCACCCCTCCACTTT. Its protein product is CAWSVLSDSRSSPLHF. The full variable domain, in which reference TRBV30 and TRBJ1-6 provide the parts outside the CDR3, is SQTIHQWPATLVQPVGSPLSLECTVEGTSNPNLYWYRQAAGRGLQLLFYSVGIGQISSEVPQNLSASRPQDRQFILSSKKLLLSDSGFYLCAWSVLSDSRSSPLHFGNGTRLTVT.

The chain carries TRBV7-2 and TRBJ2-7; 7 bases fit TRBD2. Germline V gene data show CDR1 as SGHTA and CDR2 as FQGNSA. CDR3 length equals 16 residues. The V gene end was trimmed by 4 bases and the J gene end by 6 bases; junction bases not matched to a gene: 15. CDR3 in DNA: TGTGCCAGCAGCTGGTCTCTAGCGGACCTACGGCTCGAGCAGTACTTC. This translates into CASSWSLADLRLEQYF.

The V call is TRBV15, the J call TRBJ2-3, with a possible D match to TRBD1 (5 bases). The length of the CDR3 is 15 residues. The V end was cut by 0 bases, the J end by 2 bases, with 9 bases between. Germline V CDR1 and CDR2: LNHNV, YYDKDF (reference sequence). The CDR3 bases are TGTGCCACCAGCAGAGAATGGGGCATCACAGATACGCAGTATTTT. Translating it yields CATSREWGITDTQYF.

The CDR3 sequence: CSVEIQGLRNEQFF. The DNA of the CDR3 is TGCAGCGTTGAAATCCAGGGGCTAAGGAATGAGCAGTTCTTC. The J gene is TRBJ2-1, the V gene TRBV29-1, with a possible D match to TRBD1 (6 bases). V lost 2 bases to trimming and J lost 7 bases, with 15 bases between them. Germline CDR1 reads SQVTM; CDR2 reads ANQGSEA. This CDR3 has 14 amino acids.

This clone turned up a few times. J is TRBJ2-1 and V is TRBV6-5; the D is unclear. CDR3 size: 12 residues. From germline, CDR1 is MNHEY and CDR2 SVGAGI. V gave up 6 bases and J gave up 5 bases, with 8 bases separating them. CDR3 amino acids: CASRGIDNEQFF. The CDR3 DNA reads TGTGCCAGCAGGGGCATTGACAATGAGCAGTTCTTC.